This entry is about one T cell receptor beta chain. This clonotype was picked up many times. The antigen it recognizes is unknown. No much larger clonotype is one base removed from it; base qualities were not supplied. The time point label on this specimen signifies: patch test 1, 2 weeks after DPC sensitization. The treatment or condition tag for this specimen amounts to: therapeutic diphenylcyclopropenone sensitization with weekly scalp DPC. Blood at each patch-test visit was drawn before the patch test was applied. Patients were considered eligible if aged 18 to 70, diagnosed with alopecia and deemed suitable for DPC therapy, and patients were excluded if pregnant. Unfractionated whole blood was collected in Tempus Blood RNA tubes, and total RNA was extracted from that blood. The data derive from a study of human T cells and chemical hapten exposure listed by TCRdb under 2021. Regarding the study in general: For sensitization, 2% DPC in acetone was applied to a 2 cm by 2 cm area of upper inner arm skin. Throughout the study period of around 25 weeks, patients also received therapeutic DPC doses to the scalp every week. Peripheral blood TCR repertoire changes were tracked in vivo in alopecia patients during primary and secondary sensitization to the hapten diphenylcyclopropenone (DPC). Blood samples were taken from patients before sensitization (week 0) and then at 2, 6 and about 24 weeks after DPC sensitization. Blood for TCR sequencing was provided by twenty-nine alopecia patients at one to four time points (pre-sensitization, 2, 6 and 24 weeks). Patch testing was done on the upper back using Finn chambers containing 0.01% DPC, and results were scored after 6 days according to International Contact Dermatitis Research Group standards. The patient cohort, mostly female, included alopecia areata with under or over 50% scalp involvement, alopecia totalis and alopecia universalis. Libraries were combined into a pool for sequencing, and differences in TCR yield between samples came mainly from small differences in library volumes within the pool.

Study-level results and caveats: Compared with pre-sensitization or healthy control sets, expanded TCRs formed significantly more large CDR3 similarity clusters, which is consistent with antigen-driven responses. The number of PT1 expanded TCRs positively correlated with patch test score, significant at thresholds 8, 16 and 32 but not 4. Alopecia, a presumed autoimmune disease, was present in all patients, so the immune response of the patients might differ from that of healthy individuals. No change with DPC sensitization was found in the number of TCRs above 1 in 1000 frequency, and no evidence of global repertoire structure alterations was found. Repeated subsampling changed both the strength of the expansion versus patch-test correlation and the threshold at which that correlation became significant.

Library preparation employed RACE. The listed sequencing device is NextSeq 500. During library preparation, unique molecular identifiers were attached to individual cDNA molecules so that TCRs could be counted in a quantitative, reproducible way. Each blood RNA sample was used to sequence both TCR alpha and TCR beta chains. In the original analysis: The median number of TCRs per sample was roughly 100,000, ranging from 23,224 to 690,600. V, J and CDR3 annotation of the TCR reads was carried out using the Decombinator software suite. For PS versus PT1 abundance plots, all samples were subsampled to the same number of TCRs (28,000). TCRs were defined as expanded if absent before sensitization and observed at least eight times at the 2-week time point. TCRdb applied fastp at Q25 and MiXCR to the public reads, then kept only in-frame beta chains. Rows with a matching CDR3 protein are joined into one entry that keeps the most common DNA and genes. TCRdb, not the authors, supplied the V and J calls. The sample table records approximately 80,000 distinct CDR3 sequences; about 7.5% of these occur just once. Of the sample, 1.5% to 1.9% falls within the top ten clones.

The germline V gene supplies CDR1 SGHRS and CDR2 YFSETQ. Ends trimmed: V by 4 bases, J by 7 bases; bases unmatched to a gene: 10. Reading from cysteine to phenylalanine, the CDR3 counts 14 amino acids. The entry retains the CDR3 DNA only, 42 bases that are in frame from base 1. The chain is made from TRBV5-1 and TRBJ2-7; 8 nucleotides in the junction match TRBD1. Sequencing used whole blood, obtained in connection with sensitization to the hapten diphenylcyclopropenone (DPC). The receptor was isolated from a woman aged 25 to 39 with alopecia areata. Some clones in this sample may be carry-over from other donors' samples. CDR3 protein: CASSLGQGFDEQYF. The DNA sequence is given as TGCGCCAGCAGCCTCGGACAGGGTTTTGATGAGCAGTACTTC. The entire variable domain, with the stretches around the CDR3 drawn from the reference TRBV5-1 and TRBJ2-7 proteins, is KAGVTQTPRYLIKTRGQQVTLSCSPISGHRSVSWYQQTPGQGLQFLFEYFSETQRNKGNFPGRFSGRQFSNSRSEMNVSTLELGDSALYLCASSLGQGFDEQYFGPGTRLTVT.